The following is a T cell receptor beta chain sequence with its context. As to time point: persistent/refractory GD, antithyroid drugs over 5 years with positive TRAb. PBMC-extracted RNA yielded the TCR library. This specimen belongs to a study of regulatory T cells in long-lasting Graves disease. Arm-PCR of CDR3 regions with iRepertoire HTBI primers generated TCR beta libraries. Using its own MiXCR run on the multiplex PCR reads, TCRdb lists one record per CDR3 protein. This table has 390,000 or so distinct CDR3 sequences, approximately 25% appearing once. Germline values: CDR1 ENHRY, CDR2 SYGVKD. The CDR3 is made up of 14 amino acids. Trimming cost V 6 bases and J 3 bases; bases outside gene matches: 3.

This rearrangement joins TRBV10-3 to TRBJ1-2, with 11 nucleotides matching TRBD1. The clonotype was recovered from a woman aged 40 to 50 with Graves disease. The sequencing used peripheral blood mononuclear cells (PBMCs), collected when the disease was refractory, from a patient treated with antithyroid drugs. CDR3 amino acids: CAIRRDRGDYGYTF. CDR3 in DNA: TGTGCCATCAGAAGGGACAGGGGGGACTATGGCTACACCTTC.